The clone carrying this TCR beta chain was seen ten or more times. The antigen remains unidentified. This record belongs to a study of early T cells in non-severe SARS-CoV-2 infection. About the research overall: Sequenced material consisted of bulk RNA (from unsorted whole blood), and chains were unpaired. Study conclusions and caveats: Private and CD4 specificities were missed by VDJdb matching, skewed to anti-spike CD8.

Individual cDNA molecules received unique molecular identifiers during library preparation. A single record per CDR3 protein comes from TCRdb applying MiXCR to the 5' RACE reads. The data contain more than 75,000 distinct CDR3 sequences, about 13% of them singletons. Germline values: CDR1 MNHEY, CDR2 SVGAGI. There are 13 residues in the CDR3. V was pared by 7 bases and J by 8 bases, with 17 bases between. This clonotype was obtained from an adult who was a healthcare worker with PCR-confirmed SARS-CoV-2 infection or an uninfected control (not recorded which). Sequencing used whole blood. The genes are TRBV6-5 and TRBJ1-2, with a possible D match to TRBD1 (5 bases). The DNA of the CDR3 is TGTGCCAGCACCCTAACCGCAGGGATAGGCTACACCTTC. Protein: CASTLTAGIGYTF.